The 18 T cell receptor beta chains below come from one sample, sequenced in a study of metastatic and nonmetastatic thyroid tumors. Treatment of any kind had been given to no patient before thyroid surgery. MiXCR was used by TCRdb to re-call the PCR reads. The sample holds 40,000 to 55,000 clones, 15% to 20% seen once. The specimen was blood. These receptors all stem from a female donor with papillary thyroid cancer or a benign thyroid nodule (not recorded which). Some clones in this sample may be carry-over from other donors' samples.

This clone was counted ten times or more. This chain links TRBV6-2 or TRBV6-3 with TRBJ2-1; D may be TRBD2 (6 bases). The CDR3 is 16 residues long. Germline CDR1 reads MNHEY; CDR2 reads SVGEGT. V gave up 2 bases and J gave up 9 bases, with 20 bases separating them. The CDR3 sequence: CASSYRAGSAFGEQFF. CDR3 in DNA: TGTGCCAGCAGTTACAGGGCGGGATCTGCTTTCGGTGAGCAGTTCTTC.

This chain uses TRBV19 with TRBJ1-1; D gene unclear. V was trimmed by 3 bases and J by 1 base, leaving 6 bases between them. The CDR3 spans 13 residues. Germline V gene sequence: CDR1 LNHDA, CDR2 SQIVND (reference sequence). The CDR3 DNA reads as TGTGCCAGTAGTATGAAGGGGAACACTGAAGCTTTCTTT. Translating gives CASSMKGNTEAFF.

A note on this clone: A much more abundant neighbour one base away suggests this may be a read error. This chain joins TRBV11-3 and TRBJ1-4; the D is unclear. The V end was cut by 7 bases, the J end by 10 bases, with 16 bases between. From germline, CDR1 is SGHNT and CDR2 YENEEA. The CDR3 totals 13 residues. CDR3 in amino acids: CASNSTAGVKLFF. CDR3 in DNA: TGTGCCAGCAACTCGACGGCCGGTGTAAAACTGTTTTTT. The complete variable domain, with remaining parts taken from reference TRBV11-3 and TRBJ1-4, reads EAGVVQSPRYKIIEKKQPVAFWCNPISGHNTLYWYLQNLGQGPELLIRYENEEAVDDSQLPKDRFSAERLKGVDSTLKIQPAELGDSAVYLCASNSTAGVKLFFGSGTQLSVL.

This clone was seen repeatedly, ten times or more. This chain connects TRBV19 to TRBJ1-6; D uncertain. Germline assignment: CDR1 LNHDA and CDR2 SQIVND (reference sequence). The CDR3 extends over 14 amino acids. V lost 3 bases and J lost 6, with 9 bases in between. The DNA of the CDR3 is TGTGCCAGTAGTATGGGAGCTTCTAATTCACCCCTCCACTTT. Its protein is CASSMGASNSPLHF.

This clone was seen ten or more times. The rearrangement uses TRBV12-3 or TRBV12-4 and TRBJ1-1; D is unclear. V dropped 2 bases and J dropped 1 base, with 20 bases sitting between them. The CDR3 is made up of 18 amino acids. DNA of the CDR3: TGTGCCAGCAGTTTATTCGAGGAGATGAGGAGTAAGAACACTGAAGCTTTCTTT. This gives the protein CASSLFEEMRSKNTEAFF.

This clone appeared many times. The same CDR3 arises from other DNA sequences in this sample as well. This CDR3 is CSARLSSGAGYEQFF. The DNA for the CDR3 is TGCAGTGCTAGGTTGTCTAGCGGAGCGGGGTATGAGCAGTTCTTC. V and J are TRBV20-1 and TRBJ2-1, with 7 bases matching TRBD2. The CDR3 extends over 15 amino acids. The V gene end was trimmed by 3 bases and the J gene end by 8 bases; junction bases not matched to a gene: 13. Germline CDR1 reads DFQATT; CDR2 reads SNEGSKA (reference sequence).

This clone was seen at least ten times. In DNA, the CDR3 is TGTGCCAGCCGGACAGGGCATGAAAAACTGTTTTTT. It encodes CASRTGHEKLFF. V usage is TRBV6-1 and J usage is TRBJ1-4; 8 nucleotides match TRBD1. Germline V gene data show CDR1 as MNHNS and CDR2 as SASEGT. V was clipped by 8 bases and J by 6 bases; unmatched bases: 2. The length of the CDR3 is 12 residues.

This clone was found many times. The chain uses TRBV3-1 and TRBJ1-1; TRBD1 matches at 9 bases. Losses at the gene ends were 5 bases for V and 12 bases for J; bases not matched to a gene: 13. This CDR3 has 14 amino acids. Germline V CDR1 and CDR2: LGHDT, YNNKEL (reference sequence). The CDR3 spells CASSFRDREGTPFF. CDR3 nucleotide sequence: TGTGCCAGCAGCTTCCGGGACAGGGAGGGTACGCCTTTCTTT. The variable domain in full, completed from reference TRBV3-1 and TRBJ1-1, reads DTAVSQTPKYLVTQMGNDKSIKCEQNLGHDTMYWYKQDSKKFLKIMFSYNNKELIINETVPNRFSPKSPDKAHLNLHINSLELGDSAVYFCASSFRDREGTPFFGQGTRLTVV.

This clone appeared many times. Other DNA variants within this sample encode the same CDR3. V usage is TRBV29-1 and J usage is TRBJ1-4; 9 bases are shared with TRBD1. Germline values: CDR1 SQVTM, CDR2 ANQGSEA. J lost 4 bases, V lost 3 bases, and 0 bases had no gene match. The CDR3 is 13 amino acids. CDR3 DNA sequence: TGCAGCGTTGAGGGACAGGGTAATGAAAAACTGTTTTTT. The encoded protein is CSVEGQGNEKLFF. The full variable domain, completed using reference TRBV29-1 and TRBJ1-4, is SAVISQKPSRDICQRGTSLTIQCQVDSQVTMMFWYRQQPGQSLTLIATANQGSEATYESGFVIDKFPISRPNLTFSTLTVSNMSPEDSSIYLCSVEGQGNEKLFFGSGTQLSVL.

This clone occurred many times. This chain joins TRBV7-9 and TRBJ2-3; no definite D call. The CDR3 is made up of 13 amino acids. V lost 5 bases to trimming and J lost 0 bases, with 6 bases between them. Germline CDR1 is SEHNR and CDR2 is FQNEAQ (reference sequence). The CDR3 nucleotides read TGTGCCAGCAGCGTCCAGAGCACAGATACGCAGTATTTT. Protein product: CASSVQSTDTQYF.

In regard to this clone: Compared with germline, one end of the junction differs, possibly owing to a read error. The gene calls are TRBV9 and TRBJ2-7; 10 bases are shared with TRBD2. Germline lookup yields CDR1 SGDLS and CDR2 YYNGEE. This CDR3 comprises 16 residues. DNA for the CDR3: TGTGCCACCAGCCCGAATGGCCTAGCGGGAGTTTACGAGCTGTACTTC. Translating it yields CATSPNGLAGVYELYF.

This clone appeared a few times. Mismatch with germline at one junction end may stem from a read error. The V call is TRBV6-1, the J call TRBJ2-2, with 7 bases fitting TRBD1. Germline CDR1 MNHNS, CDR2 SASEGT. The CDR3 covers 12 residues. The CDR3 DNA sequence: TGTGTCAGCAAGACAGGGACCTGGGAGCTGTTTTTT. Its translation: CVSKTGTWELFF.

This clone was counted at least ten times. The V and J genes are TRBV28 and TRBJ2-3; 12 bases align to TRBD2. Trimming cost V 5 bases and J 3 bases; bases outside gene matches: 6. Germline CDR1 and CDR2: MDHEN and SYDVKM. The CDR3 consists of 16 residues. CDR3 bases: TGTGCCAGCAGTCTTTCTAGCGGGAGGGAAACAGATACGCAGTATTTT. Its protein is CASSLSSGRETDTQYF.

This clone was observed at least ten times. The V call is TRBV28, the J call TRBJ2-7, with 10 nucleotides matching TRBD2. Germline V gene sequence: CDR1 MDHEN, CDR2 SYDVKM. CDR3 length equals 14 residues. V shed 7 bases, J shed 5 bases, and the junction held 8 bases outside the gene matches. The CDR3 loop is CASTLAGEGDEQYF. CDR3 nucleotides: TGTGCCAGCACCCTAGCGGGAGAGGGAGACGAGCAGTACTTC.

Many counts were recorded for this clone. In nucleotides, the CDR3 is TGCAGTGCTAGACCTACAACGAACACTGAAGCTTTCTTT. Encoded protein: CSARPTTNTEAFF. The rearrangement joins TRBV20-1 to TRBJ1-1; D not certain. There are 13 residues in the CDR3. CDR1 DFQATT and CDR2 SNEGSKA come from the germline V gene (reference sequence). V was cut by 2 bases and J by 1 base, with 8 bases left in between.

In regard to this clone: A single base separates this from a much larger clone, so it may be a read error. V is TRBV5-6 and J is TRBJ2-5; 9 nucleotides align to TRBD1. This CDR3 has 14 residues. Trimming took 6 bases from V and 8 from J; bases not matched to a gene: 11. Germline V gives CDR1 SGHDT, CDR2 YYEEEE. CDR3 residues: CASTLQGAEDTQYF. The CDR3 DNA reads as TGTGCCAGCACCCTACAGGGGGCAGAGGACACCCAGTACTTC.

This clone occurred many times. The gene calls are TRBV11-1 and TRBJ1-2; D is possibly TRBD1 (5 bases). The CDR3 is 11 residues long. The germline V and J ends were trimmed by 6 bases and 8 bases, with 10 bases remaining between them. Germline V lookup: CDR1 SGHAT, CDR2 FQDESV (reference sequence). The CDR3 sequence: CASSLDNGYTF. CDR3 DNA: TGTGCCAGCAGTTTGGACAACGGCTACACCTTC.

This clone was recorded many times. The J gene is TRBJ1-2, the V gene TRBV6-1; D is possibly TRBD1 (5 bases). Germline CDR1 and CDR2: MNHNS and SASEGT. V gave up 0 bases and J gave up 4 bases, with 9 bases separating them. The CDR3 consists of 14 residues. CDR3 bases: TGTGCCAGCAGTGAAGCATGGGGCAGCTATGGCTACACCTTC. This gives the protein CASSEAWGSYGYTF.